Presented here are 9 T cell receptor beta chains from one specimen sequenced in a study of early T cells in non-severe SARS-CoV-2 infection. TCRdb processed the 5' RACE reads anew with MiXCR; each CDR3 protein has one entry. The sample lists fewer than 75,000 distinct CDR3 sequences; over 20% were seen once. Sequenced here: whole blood, sampled at baseline. The origin of the receptors is an adult who was a healthcare worker with PCR-confirmed SARS-CoV-2 infection or an uninfected control (not recorded which).

This clonotype was seen more than once but under ten times. The chain combines TRBV20-1 with TRBJ1-6; 7 bases line up with TRBD1. V was clipped by 3 bases and J by 5 bases; unmatched bases: 10. Germline CDR1 is DFQATT and CDR2 is SNEGSKA (reference sequence). This CDR3 region has 16 residues. The CDR3 region is CSARPPPGTDNSPLHF. CDR3 sequence (DNA): TGCAGTGCTAGGCCCCCACCAGGGACAGATAATTCACCCCTCCACTTT.

The CDR3 protein is CSAKRDWVQFF. The CDR3 coding sequence is TGCAGTGCTAAGCGGGACTGGGTGCAGTTCTTC. The chain recombines TRBV20-1 with TRBJ2-1, with 7 bases fitting TRBD2. This CDR3 spans 11 amino acids. CDR1 is DFQATT, CDR2 SNEGSKA, per germline (reference sequence). V lost 4 bases and J lost 12; bases outside the gene matches: 6.

The chain has TRBV12-3 or TRBV12-4 and TRBJ1-2, with D unclear. V lost 7 bases and J lost 7, with 16 bases in between. The CDR3 loop spans 13 amino acids. CDR3 DNA: TGTGCCAGCACCCCGGACCCTAGACGTGGCTACACCTTC. Amino acids: CASTPDPRRGYTF.

The rearrangement links TRBV18 to TRBJ2-2, with unresolved D. The CDR3 contains 13 residues. Per germline, CDR1 KGHSH and CDR2 LQKENI. V was shortened by 3 bases and J by 4 bases, with 6 bases between the two germline ends. The CDR3 protein is CASSPVATGELFF. CDR3 in DNA: TGTGCCAGCTCACCGGTTGCCACCGGGGAGCTGTTTTTT. The complete variable domain, with remaining parts taken from reference TRBV18 and TRBJ2-2, reads NAGVMQNPRHLVRRRGQEARLRCSPMKGHSHVYWYRQLPEEGLKFMVYLQKENIIDESGMPKERFSAEFPKEGPSILRIQQVVRGDSAAYFCASSPVATGELFFGEGSRLTVL.

This clonotype was recorded at least ten times. J is TRBJ1-2 and V is TRBV12-3 or TRBV12-4; 7 nucleotides line up with TRBD1. The V and J ends lost 6 bases and 4 bases, in that order; junction bases with no gene match: 5. The CDR3 contains 13 residues. The CDR3 DNA reads TGTGCCAGCAGGCCAGGACAGGCCTATGGCTACACCTTC. Translation gives CASRPGQAYGYTF.

The chain joins TRBV5-8 to TRBJ1-3; a possible D gene is TRBD1 (5 bases). The CDR3 is 15 amino acids. The V gene lost 4 bases and the J gene lost 0 bases, with 11 bases spanning the gap. The germline CDR1 and CDR2 sequences are SGHTS and YDEGEE. CDR3 residues: CASSTWDSSGNTIYF. The CDR3 DNA follows: TGTGCCAGCAGCACGTGGGACTCCTCTGGAAACACCATATATTTT.

Many counts were recorded for this clonotype. This chain connects TRBV2 to TRBJ2-3; D is possibly TRBD1 (5 bases). The length of the CDR3 is 13 residues. V was shortened by 3 bases and J by 4 bases, with 8 bases between the two germline ends. Germline V lookup: CDR1 SNHLY, CDR2 FYNNEI. Here the CDR3 DNA reads TGTGCCAGCAGTGAGCAACAGGCAGATACGCAGTATTTT. This sequence encodes CASSEQQADTQYF.

The gene calls are TRBV28 and TRBJ1-5, with D maybe TRBD1 (6 bases). There are 15 residues in the CDR3. V shed 4 bases and J shed 4 bases, with 14 bases lying between them. Per the germline V gene, CDR1 is MDHEN and CDR2 is SYDVKM. DNA for the CDR3: TGTGCCAGCAGTTCCCTCGGGACAAAGAATCAGCCCCAGCATTTT. This translates into CASSSLGTKNQPQHF. Supplemented by reference TRBV28 and TRBJ1-5, the full variable domain reads DVKVTQSSRYLVKRTGEKVFLECVQDMDHENMFWYRQDPGLGLRLIYFSYDVKMKEKGDIPEGYSVSREKKERFSLILESASTNQTSMYLCASSSLGTKNQPQHFGDGTRLSIL.

This rearrangement joins TRBV30 to TRBJ1-1; a possible D gene is TRBD1 (6 bases). The CDR3 is made up of 13 amino acids. The germline gives CDR1 GTSNPN, CDR2 SVGIG (reference sequence). Trimming shortened V by 5 bases and J by 4 bases, and 14 bases separated the two germline ends. The CDR3 DNA reads TGTGCCTGGCGCTCGGGGGGCCGCACTGAAGCTTTCTTT. It is translated as CAWRSGGRTEAFF.